Below are 5 T cell receptor beta chains sequenced from a single sample in a study of T cells in Graves' hyperthyroidism and ophthalmopathy. TCR beta CDR3 regions were amplified from RNA. HTBI primers were used for first-round RT-PCR of the TCR CDR3. TCRdb re-called the multiplex PCR reads with MiXCR, one entry per CDR3 protein. The sample lists 700,000 or so distinct CDR3 sequences, roughly 15% seen once, with roughly 8% in the top ten. Material: blood. These receptors came from a young man with Graves' hyperthyroidism.

This rearrangement joins TRBV12-3 or TRBV12-4 to TRBJ2-3; possible D gene TRBD1, 6 bases. Trimming removed 6 bases from V and 8 bases from J, with 27 bases in between. The CDR3 consists of 17 residues. CDR3 nucleotide sequence: TGTGCCAGCAGCCCACCCTTCTTCGGGACAATGGGTGGTACGCAGTATTTT. It encodes CASSPPFFGTMGGTQYF.

The chain recombines TRBV3-1 with TRBJ2-3, with a possible D match to TRBD1 (5 bases). Germline V gives CDR1 LGHDT, CDR2 YNNKEL (reference sequence). With 0 bases removed from V and 2 bases from J, the gap between germline ends came to 9 bases. CDR3 size: 15 residues. The CDR3 DNA sequence: TGTGCCAGCAGCCAAGAACCGGACAACACAGATACGCAGTATTTT. Translating it yields CASSQEPDNTDTQYF.

This clonotype was counted many times. This chain joins TRBV12-3 or TRBV12-4 and TRBJ2-2; D is unresolved. The CDR3 length is 13 residues. V was trimmed by 1 base and J by 3 bases, leaving 3 bases between them. The CDR3 coding sequence is TGTGCCAGCAGTTTAGAGGACACCGGGGAGCTGTTTTTT. Encoded protein: CASSLEDTGELFF.

The chain uses TRBV6-5 and TRBJ2-1; maybe TRBD2 (6 bases). CDR3 length: 15 amino acids. Trimming removed 1 base at V and 0 bases at J, with 7 bases between. The germline V gene has CDR1 MNHEY and CDR2 SVGAGI. The CDR3 region is CASSYLAASYNEQFF. Here the CDR3 DNA reads TGTGCCAGCAGTTACTTAGCGGCCTCCTACAATGAGCAGTTCTTC.

This clonotype was counted many times. The rearrangement uses TRBV20-1 and TRBJ2-1; D is perhaps TRBD1 (6 bases). The CDR3 length is 15 residues. V was shortened by 4 bases and J by 8 bases, with 21 bases between the two germline ends. Germline V gene sequence: CDR1 DFQATT, CDR2 SNEGSKA (reference sequence). CDR3 protein: CSAIKGGLVGDEQFF. DNA for the CDR3: TGCAGTGCTATTAAAGGGGGTTTAGTCGGCGATGAGCAGTTCTTC.